The rows below give T cell receptor beta chains drawn from one sample of a study of shared clonotypes between healthy human individuals. TCRdb keeps only in-frame clones here, not all; method: immunoSEQ multiplex PCR. This sample yields some 680,000 clones, of which about three quarters are seen a single time; around 1.8% belongs to the top ten. The sample comprised memory CD4+ T cells sorted from blood. The receptors come from a woman in her twenties or thirties in good health. Both conserved end residues are part of each CDR3. The D gene is left open where the match is weak. Size values are once, few and many counts, or a class for expanded clones, and some rows have none.

D	size	V	J	CDR3	DNA
-	-	TRBV7-2	TRBJ2-1	CASSLSSSYNEQFF	TGTGCCAGCAGCTTAAGTAGCTCCTACAATGAGCAGTTCTTC
-	few	TRBV30	TRBJ2-6	CAWSDRDGNVLTF	TGTGCCTGGAGTGACAGGGACGGGAACGTCCTGACTTTC
TRBD2	few	TRBV5-8	TRBJ2-1	CATRDYLNEQFF	TGTGCCACCCGGGACTATCTCAATGAGCAGTTCTTC
TRBD1	-	TRBV10-1	TRBJ2-5	CASSDDRGIATQYF	TGCGCCAGCAGTGATGACAGGGGTATTGCGACCCAGTACTTC
-	few	TRBV5-1	TRBJ1-2	CASSQHGRDYGYTF	TGCGCCAGCAGCCAACACGGCAGGGACTATGGCTACACCTTC
TRBD2	-	TRBV2	TRBJ2-4	CASSETLAGAKNIQYF	TGTGCCAGCAGTGAAACTTTAGCGGGAGCAAAAAACATTCAGTACTTC
TRBD2	few	TRBV2	TRBJ2-7	CASREMTSGRRISYEQYF	TGTGCCAGCCGAGAGATGACTAGCGGGAGGCGAATTTCCTACGAGCAGTACTTC
TRBD2	once	TRBV18	TRBJ2-5	CASSPRGTSGSERETQYF	TGTGCCAGCTCACCACGAGGGACTAGCGGGAGCGAGCGGGAGACCCAGTACTTC
TRBD2	many	TRBV23-1	TRBJ2-7	CASSKKGGLAGGDEQYF	TGCGCCAGCAGTAAAAAGGGAGGTCTAGCGGGGGGTGACGAGCAGTACTTC
-	-	TRBV6-1	TRBJ2-1	CASSAQGPRDEQFF	TGTGCCAGCAGTGCCCAGGGGCCTCGTGATGAGCAGTTCTTC
-	once	TRBV19	TRBJ1-5	CATRPPQGENQPQHF	TGTGCCACCAGACCCCCACAGGGCGAGAATCAGCCCCAGCATTTT
-	-	TRBV7-8	TRBJ2-1	CASSPALGVEEQFF	TGTGCCAGCAGCCCCGCTTTGGGGGTGGAAGAGCAGTTCTTC
TRBD2	-	TRBV14	TRBJ2-7	CASSQVAGTSTYEQYF	TGTGCCAGCAGCCAAGTTGCCGGGACTAGCACCTACGAGCAGTACTTC
TRBD1	-	TRBV28	TRBJ1-5	CASKTGETNQPQHF	TGTGCCAGCAAAACAGGGGAAACAAATCAGCCCCAGCATTTT
TRBD2	-	TRBV4-1	TRBJ2-2	CAGRETRRTGELFF	TGCGCCGGGCGGGAGACGCGGCGGACCGGGGAGCTGTTTTTT
-	-	TRBV18	TRBJ2-5	CASSPPRAAQETQYF	TGTGCCAGCTCACCACCGAGGGCTGCCCAAGAGACCCAGTACTTC
-	-	TRBV13	TRBJ2-7	CASSLGGGNSYEQYF	TGTGCCAGCAGCTTAGGTGGCGGGAACTCCTACGAGCAGTACTTC
-	many	TRBV5-6	TRBJ2-3	CASSAASTDTQYF	TGTGCCAGCAGCGCGGCTAGCACAGATACGCAGTATTTT
TRBD2	once	TRBV7-2	TRBJ2-3	CASRGLAGIDTQYF	TGTGCCAGCAGGGGACTAGCGGGAATCGATACGCAGTATTTT
-	few	TRBV2	TRBJ1-2	CASSVEVYGYTF	TGTGCCAGCAGTGTGGAAGTATATGGCTACACCTTC
TRBD2	-	TRBV11-2	TRBJ2-2	CASSFGGGNTGELFF	TGTGCCAGCAGCTTCGGCGGGGGGAACACCGGGGAGCTGTTTTTT
-	-	TRBV19	TRBJ2-5	CASSMGLQETQYF	TGTGCCAGTAGTATGGGCCTCCAAGAGACCCAGTACTTC
-	-	TRBV7-8	TRBJ1-1	CASSLAAVMNTEAFF	TGTGCCAGCAGCTTAGCTGCAGTGATGAACACTGAAGCTTTCTTT
-	-	TRBV28	TRBJ2-1	CASSYLNGKGNEQFF	TGTGCCAGCAGTTACTTAAACGGGAAAGGTAATGAGCAGTTCTTC
-	once	TRBV5-1	TRBJ2-5	CASSQQGGKTQYF	TGCGCCAGCAGCCAACAGGGGGGGAAGACCCAGTACTTC
-	-	TRBV18	TRBJ2-1	CASSGGNEQFF	TGTGCCAGCTCAGGTGGAAATGAGCAGTTCTTC
-	few	TRBV9	TRBJ1-1	CASSRARRHTEAFF	TGTGCCAGCAGCCGAGCCAGAAGACACACTGAAGCTTTCTTT
TRBD1	once	TRBV4-1	TRBJ2-7	CASSQVGTVADEQYF	TGCGCCAGCAGCCAAGTCGGGACAGTAGCAGACGAGCAGTACTTC
-	few	TRBV28	TRBJ1-5	CASRGPNQPQHF	TGTGCCAGCAGGGGACCTAATCAGCCCCAGCATTTT
TRBD2	-	TRBV7-2	TRBJ2-1	CASSLGSSGFRGEQFF	TGTGCCAGCAGCTTGGGTTCTAGCGGTTTCCGGGGTGAGCAGTTCTTC
-	-	TRBV19	TRBJ1-1	CASSISGKWVSTEAFF	TGTGCCAGTAGTATATCGGGGAAATGGGTATCTACTGAAGCTTTCTTT
-	-	TRBV11-2	TRBJ2-6	CASSPGRGLGGSGANVLTF	TGTGCCAGCAGCCCCGGTCGGGGTTTAGGGGGCTCTGGGGCCAACGTCCTGACTTTC
-	few	TRBV11-2	TRBJ1-3	CASSLAPAGGSGNTIYF	TGTGCCAGCAGCTTAGCTCCGGCAGGAGGCTCTGGAAACACCATATATTTT
-	-	TRBV19	TRBJ2-1	CASSPGTQFGYEQFF	TGTGCCAGTAGTCCCGGGACACAATTTGGGTATGAGCAGTTCTTC
-	-	TRBV29-1	TRBJ1-5	CSVELAGTSTNQPQHF	TGCAGCGTTGAATTGGCAGGTACCTCCACTAATCAGCCCCAGCATTTT
TRBD2	-	TRBV29-1	TRBJ2-3	CSVSGSPGGTDTQYF	TGCAGCGTAAGCGGGAGCCCTGGGGGCACAGATACGCAGTATTTT
-	once	TRBV2	TRBJ2-3	CANLERGITDTQYF	TGTGCCAACCTGGAACGGGGGATCACAGATACGCAGTATTTT
-	once	TRBV5-6	TRBJ1-1	CASSLGQADTEAFF	TGTGCCAGCAGCTTGGGACAGGCCGACACTGAAGCTTTCTTT
-	-	TRBV7-2	TRBJ1-5	CASSPRTGSNQPQHF	TGTGCCAGCAGCCCCCGGACTGGGAGCAATCAGCCCCAGCATTTT
-	-	TRBV9	TRBJ2-1	CASSVGGGGPNEQFF	TGTGCCAGCAGCGTAGGGGGAGGAGGCCCGAATGAGCAGTTCTTC
-	few	TRBV7-9	TRBJ1-1	CASSRGKGGTEAFF	TGTGCCAGCAGCCGAGGAAAGGGCGGCACTGAAGCTTTCTTT
-	few	TRBV30	TRBJ1-1	CAWSPTYTGVNTEAFF	TGTGCCTGGAGTCCGACGTACACCGGGGTGAACACTGAAGCTTTCTTT
-	many	TRBV4-1	TRBJ2-2	CASSQGLNTGELFF	TGCGCCAGCAGCCAAGGTTTAAACACCGGGGAGCTGTTTTTT
TRBD1	-	TRBV19	TRBJ1-1	CASRLQGSLWNTEAFF	TGTGCCAGTAGGTTACAGGGGTCTTTATGGAACACTGAAGCTTTCTTT
TRBD1	-	TRBV7-2	TRBJ1-2	CASSPHWSDRAEGYTF	TGTGCCAGCAGCCCCCACTGGAGCGACAGGGCGGAAGGCTACACCTTC
-	-	TRBV29-1	TRBJ1-2	CSVGNRDYGYTF	TGCAGCGTCGGGAACAGGGACTATGGCTACACCTTC
TRBD1	-	TRBV5-8	TRBJ1-5	CASSSGGWQPQHF	TGTGCCAGCAGCTCAGGGGGCTGGCAGCCCCAGCATTTT
-	few	TRBV6-5	TRBJ2-3	CASSYDRTDTQYF	TGTGCCAGCAGTTATGACCGAACAGATACGCAGTATTTT
-	-	TRBV28	TRBJ2-1	CASSLPDYSEQFF	TGTGCCAGCAGTTTACCGGACTATAGTGAGCAGTTCTTC
-	few	TRBV5-1	TRBJ2-1	CASSLSSSLYNEQFF	TGCGCCAGCAGCTTGTCTAGTAGCTTATACAATGAGCAGTTCTTC
-	once	TRBV14	TRBJ2-1	CASSQEGSSNEQFF	TGTGCCAGCAGCCAAGAAGGTAGCAGCAATGAGCAGTTCTTC
-	-	TRBV6-4	TRBJ2-7	CASSLDRDEYEQYF	TGTGCCAGCAGCCTAGACAGAGACGAATACGAGCAGTACTTC
TRBD1	-	TRBV7-9	TRBJ2-1	CASSRQGYGEQFF	TGTGCCAGCAGCCGACAGGGGTATGGTGAGCAGTTCTTC
-	-	TRBV19	TRBJ1-2	CASRRRSSNYGYTF	TGTGCCAGTAGACGGCGCTCCTCTAACTATGGCTACACCTTC
-	-	TRBV27	TRBJ2-7	CASSLTALSYEQYF	TGTGCCAGCAGTTTAACTGCCCTCTCCTACGAGCAGTACTTC
TRBD2	-	TRBV7-2	TRBJ2-7	CASSSPGTSESYEQYF	TGTGCCAGCAGCTCGCCCGGGACTAGCGAGTCCTACGAGCAGTACTTC
-	-	TRBV5-1	TRBJ1-5	CASSLVSGPQVTQHF	TGCGCCAGCAGCTTGGTCTCAGGACCCCAGGTGACCCAGCATTTT
-	-	TRBV19	TRBJ2-2	CASSIGTLNTGELFF	TGTGCCAGTAGTATTGGCACGTTAAACACCGGGGAGCTGTTTTTT